This T cell receptor beta chain was sequenced in a study of metastatic and nonmetastatic thyroid tumors. The CDR3 contains 18 residues. Germline CDR1 SGHAT, CDR2 FQNNGV. V gave up 0 bases and J gave up 2 bases, with 19 bases separating them. Per the authors' pipeline: Using the CDR3 differences seen across clinicopathological groups, the authors built a distant-metastasis classifier for papillary thyroid cancer, which was meant to discriminate distant-metastatic patients. MiXCR was used by TCRdb to re-call the PCR reads. The V and J calls shown here were made by TCRdb, not taken from the authors' results. This table holds 13,000 or so clones, more than 20% found once. Patients had received no treatment of any kind before thyroid surgery.

Input material: tumor tissue. This sequence joins TRBV11-2 and TRBJ1-1, with D hard to call. The source of this sequence is a female donor with papillary thyroid cancer or a benign thyroid nodule (not recorded which). Some clones in this sample may be carry-over from other donors' samples. The CDR3 DNA follows: TGTGCCAGCAGCTTAGATCGTGGGGATCTGACCATAAACACTGAAGCTTTCTTT. Amino acid sequence: CASSLDRGDLTINTEAFF.